Each of the 31 T cell receptor beta chains below was sequenced from the same sample in a study of blood T cell repertoires in COVID-19. Clones were read by immunoSEQ multiplex PCR, and TCRdb kept only the in-frame ones, dropping some. The repertoire holds 200,000 to 300,000 clones, with more than 70% as singletons. The sample consisted of PBMCs or T cells enriched from blood (not recorded which). The receptors here all came from a woman aged 40 to 50 with acute COVID-19.

Here the CDR3 DNA reads TGTGCCAGCCGGACAGAGAACTATGGCTACACCTTC. Translated: CASRTENYGYTF. The rearrangement uses TRBV25-1 and TRBJ1-2, with D possibly TRBD1 on 6 matching bases. Trimming removed 8 bases from V and 2 bases from J, with 9 bases in between. The CDR3 has 12 residues. CDR1 and CDR2 (germline): MGHDK, SYGVNS.

The V call is TRBV19, the J call TRBJ2-5; maybe TRBD1 (6 bases). CDR3 length: 14 amino acids. Germline CDR1 LNHDA, CDR2 SQIVND (reference sequence). V dropped 6 bases and J dropped 4 bases, with 15 bases sitting between them. The CDR3 here is CASSGQWGRETQYF. In DNA form, the CDR3 reads TGTGCCAGTAGCGGGCAATGGGGGCGAGAGACCCAGTACTTC.

The chain is built from TRBV7-3 and TRBJ2-1; D gene unclear. Germline V CDR1 and CDR2: SGHTA, FQGTGA. V lost 6 bases and J lost 0, with 3 bases in between. There are 12 residues in the CDR3. CDR3 residues: CASSNSYNEQFF. CDR3 sequence (DNA): TGTGCCAGCAGTAACTCCTACAATGAGCAGTTCTTC.

The rearrangement uses TRBV9 and TRBJ1-5; 12 bases fit TRBD1. This CDR3 region has 15 residues. Looked up from germline, CDR1 is SGDLS and CDR2 is YYNGEE. Trimming cost V 4 bases and J 6 bases; bases outside gene matches: 5. As DNA, the CDR3 is TGTGCCAGCAGCCCAGGGACAGGGGGCTTTCAGCCCCAGCATTTT. This codes for CASSPGTGGFQPQHF. Based on the CDR3 plus reference TRBV9 and TRBJ1-5, the full variable domain is DSGVTQTPKHLITATGQRVTLRCSPRSGDLSVYWYQQSLDQGLQFLIQYYNGEERAKGNILERFSAQQFPDLHSELNLSSLELGDSALYFCASSPGTGGFQPQHFGDGTRLSIL.

This chain links TRBV7-8 with TRBJ1-5, with 10 bases matching TRBD1. Germline V CDR1 and CDR2: SGHVS, FQNEAQ. The J segment lost 6 bases and the V segment lost 5 bases, leaving 7 bases of the junction unmatched. The CDR3 length is 15 residues. As DNA, the CDR3 is TGTGCCAGCAGCCAGGAGGGACAGGGGCCTCAGCCCCAGCATTTT. It translates to CASSQEGQGPQPQHF. The entire variable domain, with the rest obtained from reference TRBV7-8 and TRBJ1-5, is as follows: GAGVSQSPRYKVAKRGQDVALRCDPISGHVSLFWYQQALGQGPEFLTYFQNEAQLDKSGLPSDRFFAERPEGSVSTLKIQRTQQEDSAVYLCASSQEGQGPQPQHFGDGTRLSIL.

The rearrangement links TRBV6-5 to TRBJ1-1; no firm D call. Deletions cut 0 bases from V and 11 bases from J, with 16 bases between. CDR1 is MNHEY and CDR2 is SVGAGI in the germline V gene. This CDR3 contains 14 residues. CDR3 coding DNA: TGTGCCAGCAGTTACTCAAGTGTAGGAAGGGAGGCTTTCTTT. This sequence encodes CASSYSSVGREAFF.

The rearrangement joins TRBV7-2 to TRBJ2-1, with D maybe TRBD2 (7 bases). The CDR3 runs 14 residues. Germline V gene sequence: CDR1 SGHTA, CDR2 FQGNSA. Trimming took 2 bases from V and 10 from J, leaving 15 bases between them. CDR3 bases: TGTGCCAGCAGCTTAAGTCAGGGGCGGGGGGAGCAGTTCTTC. Translated: CASSLSQGRGEQFF. Complete variable domain (other parts from reference TRBV7-2 and TRBJ2-1): GAGVSQSPSNKVTEKGKDVELRCDPISGHTALYWYRQSLGQGLEFLIYFQGNSAPDKSGLPSDRFSAERTGGSVSTLTIQRTQQEDSAVYLCASSLSQGRGEQFFGPGTRLTVL.

J is TRBJ1-1 and V is TRBV5-4, with D hard to call. Germline V gene lookup returns CDR1 SGHNT and CDR2 YYREEE (reference sequence). The CDR3 totals 14 residues. V was cut by 0 bases and J by 8 bases, with 14 bases left in between. CDR3 residues: CASSLGVSVREAFF. The CDR3 DNA is TGTGCCAGCAGCTTGGGGGTCTCAGTGCGGGAAGCTTTCTTT.

V gene TRBV5-1 combines with J gene TRBJ2-1, with TRBD1 identical over 8 bases. Per the germline V gene, CDR1 is SGHRS and CDR2 is YFSETQ. The CDR3 length is 15 residues. Unmatched junction bases numbered 9, after V lost 3 bases and J lost 7 bases. In nucleotides, the CDR3 is TGCGCCAGCAGCTCCTCCAGGGGGCGAACGAATGAGCAGTTCTTC. Encoded protein: CASSSSRGRTNEQFF.

This chain uses TRBV18 with TRBJ1-2; no firm D call. Per germline, CDR1 KGHSH and CDR2 LQKENI. CDR3 length: 14 residues. V was trimmed by 0 bases and J by 8 bases, leaving 13 bases between them. The CDR3 region has the DNA TGTGCCAGCTCACCACCGGGAAGAGGGTTGGGCTACACCTTC. Encoded protein: CASSPPGRGLGYTF.

This clone was observed once. The V call is TRBV28, the J call TRBJ1-1; TRBD1 is a possible D gene (5 bases). V gave up 6 bases and J gave up 2 bases, with 13 bases separating them. Germline CDR1 MDHEN, CDR2 SYDVKM. The CDR3 has 14 residues. CDR3 sequence: CASRPLQANTEAFF. The CDR3 DNA reads TGTGCCAGCAGACCCCTACAGGCCAACACTGAAGCTTTCTTT.

The CDR3 loop reads CASINGQGNSPLHF. The DNA of the CDR3 is TGTGCCAGCATAAACGGACAGGGAAATTCACCCCTCCACTTT. The rearrangement joins TRBV2 to TRBJ1-6, with 8 bases matching TRBD1. J was trimmed by 7 bases and V by 7 bases; bases with no gene match: 6. Germline V gene sequence: CDR1 SNHLY, CDR2 FYNNEI. This CDR3 is built from 14 residues.

The chain recombines TRBV28 with TRBJ1-6; 9 nucleotides agree with TRBD1. The length of the CDR3 is 15 residues. Germline-derived CDR1 and CDR2 are MDHEN and SYDVKM. V lost 4 bases to trimming and J lost 9 bases; unmatched junction nucleotides: 7. The CDR3 region has the DNA TGTGCCAGCAGTTCTCGACAGGGGGTTACTTCACCCCTCCACTTT. The encoded protein is CASSSRQGVTSPLHF.

The rearrangement links TRBV27 to TRBJ2-1; 10 bases are shared with TRBD2. The CDR3 has 16 amino acids. The V segment lost 5 bases and the J segment 8 bases; nucleotides outside the gene matches: 12. CDR1 is MNHEY and CDR2 is SMNVEV in the germline V gene (reference sequence). In DNA, the CDR3 is TGTGCCAGCAGTCTTGCGCTAGCGGGAGTACGCGATGAGCAGTTCTTC. Its protein is CASSLALAGVRDEQFF.

This sequence joins TRBV7-2 and TRBJ1-2; 8 nucleotides match TRBD1. The CDR3 covers 17 residues. The V segment lost 2 bases and the J segment 5 bases; nucleotides outside the gene matches: 13. From germline, CDR1 is SGHTA and CDR2 FQGNSA. The CDR3 nucleotides are TGTGCCAGCAGCTTAAGAAGACAGGGGCTGATTACATATGGCTACACCTTC. Amino acids: CASSLRRQGLITYGYTF.

The rearrangement links TRBV5-4 to TRBJ1-5, with TRBD1 as a possible D gene (5 bases). The CDR3 contains 15 residues. The V gene lost 1 base and the J gene lost 7 bases, with 15 bases spanning the gap. Germline V lookup: CDR1 SGHNT, CDR2 YYREEE (reference sequence). In nucleotides, the CDR3 is TGTGCCAGCAGCTTGATGCCAGGGATCGGGCAGCCCCAGCATTTT. It yields the protein CASSLMPGIGQPQHF.

The V and J genes are TRBV4-3 and TRBJ1-4; no clear D. The CDR3 spans 15 residues. The germline CDR1 and CDR2 sequences are LGHNA and YSLEER. V shed 1 base and J shed 4 bases, with 10 bases lying between them. This chain's CDR3 is CASSQAGRGNEKLFF. In DNA, the CDR3 is TGCGCCAGCAGCCAAGCCGGCCGGGGTAATGAAAAACTGTTTTTT.

This clone was picked up one time. The V gene is TRBV2, the J gene TRBJ2-3; 11 bases map to TRBD2. Looked up from germline, CDR1 is SNHLY and CDR2 is FYNNEI. Losses at the gene ends were 6 bases for V and 4 bases for J; bases not matched to a gene: 6. The CDR3 covers 15 residues. In DNA form, the CDR3 reads TGTGCCAGCAGAAGACTAGCGGGACTGGCAGATACGCAGTATTTT. It specifies CASRRLAGLADTQYF.

The chain carries TRBV19 and TRBJ1-1, with no clear D. The CDR3 covers 15 residues. Trimming shortened V by 1 base and J by 4 bases, and 13 bases separated the two germline ends. Germline-derived CDR1 and CDR2 are LNHDA and SQIVND (reference sequence). The CDR3 region is CASSIGLRETTEAFF. The CDR3 DNA reads as TGTGCCAGTAGTATAGGGCTGAGGGAGACCACTGAAGCTTTCTTT.

On this clone: Germline and junction disagree at one end, which may indicate a read error. J is TRBJ1-2 and V is TRBV12-3 or TRBV12-4; TRBD1 aligns across 7 bases. CDR3 size: 12 residues. CDR3 in amino acids: CASSLTGSIPLF. CDR3 sequence (DNA): TGTGCCAGCAGTTTGACAGGGAGTATTCCTCTTTTC.

The rearrangement joins TRBV5-4 to TRBJ1-1; D is ambiguous. The germline gives CDR1 SGHNT, CDR2 YYREEE (reference sequence). The CDR3 sequence is 14 residues long. V was cut by 1 base and J by 2 bases, with 9 bases left in between. The CDR3 nucleotides read TGTGCCAGCAGCTTGCCGAGTCCCAACACTGAAGCTTTCTTT. Protein product: CASSLPSPNTEAFF.

The J gene is TRBJ2-2, the V gene TRBV4-3, with 11 bases matching TRBD2. The length of the CDR3 is 17 residues. The V gene end was trimmed by 5 bases and the J gene end by 5 bases; junction bases not matched to a gene: 10. Germline V gene sequence: CDR1 LGHNA, CDR2 YSLEER. Here the CDR3 DNA reads TGCGCCAGCAGCATATTTACTACTAGCGGGAGTACCGGGGAGCTGTTTTTT. This translates into CASSIFTTSGSTGELFF.

This rearrangement joins TRBV18 to TRBJ2-5; 9 bases are a match to TRBD1. From germline, CDR1 is KGHSH and CDR2 LQKENI. V lost 4 bases, J lost 2 bases, and 2 bases stayed unmatched. This CDR3 is built from 14 residues. The CDR3 sequence is CASSLGTGQETQYF. CDR3 sequence (DNA): TGTGCCAGCTCACTCGGGACAGGGCAAGAGACCCAGTACTTC.

V is TRBV19 and J is TRBJ1-2; 7 nucleotides agree with TRBD1. V shed 6 bases, J shed 2 bases, and the junction held 6 bases outside the gene matches. CDR1 and CDR2 (germline): LNHDA, SQIVND (reference sequence). This CDR3 is built from 14 residues. The CDR3 reads CASRADRANYGYTF. The CDR3 DNA is TGTGCCAGTAGAGCTGACAGGGCCAACTATGGCTACACCTTC.

The chain joins TRBV10-1 to TRBJ1-3; no clear D. The CDR3 covers 13 residues. Looked up from germline, CDR1 is WNHNN and CDR2 is SYGVQD (reference sequence). V was shortened by 0 bases and J by 10 bases, with 10 bases between the two germline ends. CDR3 loop: CASSESITGTIYF. CDR3 in DNA: TGCGCCAGCAGTGAGTCGATTACCGGTACCATATATTTT.

This sequence joins TRBV27 and TRBJ1-2; a possible D gene is TRBD1 (6 bases). Deletions cut 7 bases from V and 6 bases from J, with 21 bases between. The germline gives CDR1 MNHEY, CDR2 SMNVEV (reference sequence). The CDR3 runs 15 residues. The CDR3 region has the DNA TGTGCCAGCATCTTCCGGGGGGCGCTTTGGGATGGCTACACCTTC. Its translation is CASIFRGALWDGYTF.

The CDR3 loop is CASSIAGTSGSYNEQFF. The CDR3 bases are TGTGCCAGTAGTATAGCCGGGACTAGCGGGTCCTACAATGAGCAGTTCTTC. V gene TRBV19 combines with J gene TRBJ2-1, with 12 bases lining up with TRBD2. The V and J ends lost 1 base and 1 base, in that order; junction bases with no gene match: 2. CDR1 LNHDA and CDR2 SQIVND come from the germline V gene (reference sequence). This CDR3 spans 17 amino acids. The full variable domain, with the rest looked up from reference TRBV19 and TRBJ2-1, is DGGITQSPKYLFRKEGQNVTLSCEQNLNHDAMYWYRQDPGQGLRLIYYSQIVNDFQKGDIAEGYSVSREKKESFPLTVTSAQKNPTAFYLCASSIAGTSGSYNEQFFGPGTRLTVL.

The J gene is TRBJ1-5, the V gene TRBV28; TRBD1 matches at 7 bases. Losses at the gene ends were 7 bases for V and 7 bases for J; bases not matched to a gene: 13. The CDR3 sequence is 15 residues long. Germline loops: CDR1 MDHEN, CDR2 SYDVKM. The chain's CDR3 is CASILGQVQGQPQHF. CDR3 nucleotides: TGTGCCAGCATATTGGGGCAGGTACAGGGGCAGCCCCAGCATTTT.

The chain has TRBV10-1 and TRBJ1-1; possible D gene TRBD1, 6 bases. V was shortened by 5 bases and J by 3 bases, with 10 bases between the two germline ends. CDR1 is WNHNN and CDR2 is SYGVQD in the germline V gene (reference sequence). The CDR3 totals 13 residues. The DNA for the CDR3 is TGCGCCAGCAGTAGGACAGCCGACACTGAAGCTTTCTTT. Its protein is CASSRTADTEAFF.

The chain recombines TRBV7-9 with TRBJ1-2, with 10 bases that match TRBD1. The length of the CDR3 is 14 residues. Germline CDR1 is SEHNR and CDR2 is FQNEAQ (reference sequence). The junction had 6 bases not matched to a gene; V was cut back by 3 bases and J by 8 bases. The CDR3 nucleotides are TGTGCCAGCAGCTTCTGGGACAGGGGTTACGGCTACACCTTC. Protein: CASSFWDRGYGYTF.

In this sample, this clone turned up once. The J gene is TRBJ1-1, the V gene TRBV15, with D maybe TRBD1 (6 bases). This CDR3 spans 16 amino acids. Germline CDR1 LNHNV, CDR2 YYDKDF (reference sequence). Trimming removed 1 base at V and 1 base at J, with 13 bases between. As DNA, the CDR3 is TGTGCCACCAGCAGAGGTGGGGGCGCGGGGAACACTGAAGCTTTCTTT. This sequence encodes CATSRGGGAGNTEAFF.